The 10 T cell receptor beta chains below were found in one sample sequenced in a study of radiotherapy plus CTLA-4 blockade in lung cancer. Clones were sequenced by immunoSEQ multiplex PCR, and TCRdb holds only the in-frame ones, with some missing. Altogether about 48,000 clones are present, roughly 90% being singletons, with the ten largest covering around 17%. Sequenced material: peripheral blood, taken from a patient treated with radiotherapy plus ipilimumab. These receptors were collected from a human donor with non-small cell lung cancer that progressed on radiotherapy plus ipilimumab. Some clones in this sample may be carry-over from other donors' samples.

This clone was counted once. The V gene is TRBV4-1, the J gene TRBJ2-1; TRBD2 is a possible D gene (6 bases). The ends were cut back, 0 bases at V and 0 bases at J, with 9 bases in the middle. Germline CDR1 and CDR2: MGHRA and YSYEKL. This CDR3 has 16 amino acids. The CDR3 spells CASSQDAGSSYNEQFF. In DNA, the CDR3 is TGCGCCAGCAGCCAAGATGCGGGGAGCTCCTACAATGAGCAGTTCTTC.

CDR3 region: CASSPGQNVGELFF. The CDR3 nucleotides read TGTGCCAGTAGTCCCGGACAGAATGTAGGGGAGCTGTTTTTT. The V gene is TRBV19, the J gene TRBJ2-2; D is perhaps TRBD1 (6 bases). V was trimmed by 5 bases and J by 8 bases, leaving 15 bases between them. Germline V gene data show CDR1 as LNHDA and CDR2 as SQIVND (reference sequence). The CDR3 has 14 residues.

This sequence joins TRBV5-1 and TRBJ2-7; TRBD1 agrees at 7 bases. The germline V gene encodes CDR1 SGHRS and CDR2 YFSETQ. This CDR3 comprises 15 residues. V lost 0 bases, J lost 8 bases, and 11 bases stayed unmatched. The CDR3 loop reads CASSLDRGSISQQYF. As DNA, the CDR3 is TGCGCCAGCAGCTTGGACAGGGGATCGATTTCCCAGCAGTACTTC.

This chain links TRBV9 with TRBJ2-2; TRBD2 is a possible D gene (7 bases). V was shortened by 7 bases and J by 4 bases, with 14 bases between the two germline ends. Germline loops: CDR1 SGDLS, CDR2 YYNGEE. The CDR3 totals 14 residues. Here the CDR3 DNA reads TGTGCCAGCGCGCGGGGGCTTGGCACCGGGGAGCTGTTTTTT. Residues: CASARGLGTGELFF.

The genes are TRBV5-6 and TRBJ2-7; D is ambiguous. This CDR3 region has 11 residues. Trimming left V 0 bases short and J 6 bases short, with 4 bases between. The germline V gene has CDR1 SGHDT and CDR2 YYEEEE. This CDR3 reads CASSLGGEQYF. CDR3 coding DNA: TGTGCCAGCAGCTTGGGAGGCGAGCAGTACTTC.

This chain's CDR3 is CASSFQGGTNEKLFF. As DNA, the CDR3 is TGTGCCAGCAGCTTTCAGGGGGGAACTAATGAAAAACTGTTTTTT. The chain has TRBV7-2 and TRBJ1-4, with 7 nucleotides matching TRBD1. Germline values: CDR1 SGHTA, CDR2 FQGNSA. This CDR3 contains 15 residues. The V gene end was trimmed by 3 bases and the J gene end by 1 base; junction bases not matched to a gene: 2.

The J gene is TRBJ1-5, the V gene TRBV28; no definite D call. This CDR3 comprises 14 residues. V was trimmed by 5 bases and J by 5 bases, leaving 13 bases between them. CDR1 is MDHEN, CDR2 SYDVKM, per germline. In DNA form, the CDR3 reads TGTGCCAGCAGTCCAACGGACGGGGATCAGCCCCAGCATTTT. The encoded protein is CASSPTDGDQPQHF. Supplemented by reference TRBV28 and TRBJ1-5, the full variable domain reads DVKVTQSSRYLVKRTGEKVFLECVQDMDHENMFWYRQDPGLGLRLIYFSYDVKMKEKGDIPEGYSVSREKKERFSLILESASTNQTSMYLCASSPTDGDQPQHFGDGTRLSIL.

V gene TRBV11-2 combines with J gene TRBJ2-7; D remains unclear. Germline V gives CDR1 SGHAT, CDR2 FQNNGV. The CDR3 has 14 residues. The V end lost 3 bases, the J end lost 4 bases, and 13 bases lay between the germline ends. CDR3 residues: CASSLAGGGYEQYF. CDR3 coding DNA: TGTGCCAGCAGCTTGGCAGGTGGTGGGTACGAGCAGTACTTC. The complete variable domain, with remaining parts taken from reference TRBV11-2 and TRBJ2-7, reads EAGVAQSPRYKIIEKRQSVAFWCNPISGHATLYWYQQILGQGPKLLIQFQNNGVVDDSQLPKDRFSAERLKGVDSTLKIQPAKLEDSAVYLCASSLAGGGYEQYFGPGTRLTVT.

The chain combines TRBV13 with TRBJ2-7, with TRBD1 matching over 12 bases. There are 15 residues in the CDR3. V lost 4 bases to trimming and J lost 4 bases; unmatched junction nucleotides: 5. Germline V gives CDR1 PRHDT, CDR2 FYEKMQ (reference sequence). The CDR3 DNA follows: TGTGCCAGCAGCTCGGGGGGACAGGGGGCGTACGAGCAGTACTTC. This sequence encodes CASSSGGQGAYEQYF.

The chain is built from TRBV6-4 and TRBJ2-3; TRBD1 aligns across 9 bases. The CDR3 runs 15 residues. The germline CDR1 and CDR2 sequences are MRHNA and SNTAGT. After removal of 3 bases from V and 4 bases from J, the junction contained 5 bases not matched to a gene. The CDR3 protein is CASSDRQGEADTQYF. In DNA, the CDR3 is TGTGCCAGCAGTGATCGACAGGGGGAGGCAGATACGCAGTATTTT.